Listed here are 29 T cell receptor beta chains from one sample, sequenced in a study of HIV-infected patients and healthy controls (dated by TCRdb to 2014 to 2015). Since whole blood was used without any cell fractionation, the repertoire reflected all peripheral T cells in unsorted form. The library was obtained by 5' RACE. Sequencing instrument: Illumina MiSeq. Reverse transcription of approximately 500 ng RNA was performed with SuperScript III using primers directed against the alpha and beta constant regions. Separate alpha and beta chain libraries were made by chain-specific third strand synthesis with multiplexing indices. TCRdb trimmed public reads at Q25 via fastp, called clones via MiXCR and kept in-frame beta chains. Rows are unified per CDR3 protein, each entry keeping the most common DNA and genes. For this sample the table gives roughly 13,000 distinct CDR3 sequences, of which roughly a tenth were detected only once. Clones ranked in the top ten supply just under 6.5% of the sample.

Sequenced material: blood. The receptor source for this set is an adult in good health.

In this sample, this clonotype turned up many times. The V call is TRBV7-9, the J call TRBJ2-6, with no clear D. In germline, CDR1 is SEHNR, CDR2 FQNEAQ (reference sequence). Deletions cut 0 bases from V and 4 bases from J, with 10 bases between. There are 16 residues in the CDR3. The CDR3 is CASSLAAVSGANVLTF. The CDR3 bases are TGTGCCAGCAGCTTAGCGGCGGTGTCCGGGGCCAACGTCCTGACTTTC. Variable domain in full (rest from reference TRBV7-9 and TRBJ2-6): DTGVSQNPRHKITKRGQNVTFRCDPISEHNRLYWYRQTLGQGPEFLTYFQNEAQLEKSRLLSDRFSAERPKGSFSTLEIQRTEQGDSAMYLCASSLAAVSGANVLTFGAGSRLTVL.

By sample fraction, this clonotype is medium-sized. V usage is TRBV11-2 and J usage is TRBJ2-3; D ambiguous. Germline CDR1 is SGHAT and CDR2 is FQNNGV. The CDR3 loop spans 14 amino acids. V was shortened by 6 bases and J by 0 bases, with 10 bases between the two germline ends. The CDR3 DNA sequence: TGTGCCAGCAGGCCGCCAATTAGCACAGATACGCAGTATTTT. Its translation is CASRPPISTDTQYF.

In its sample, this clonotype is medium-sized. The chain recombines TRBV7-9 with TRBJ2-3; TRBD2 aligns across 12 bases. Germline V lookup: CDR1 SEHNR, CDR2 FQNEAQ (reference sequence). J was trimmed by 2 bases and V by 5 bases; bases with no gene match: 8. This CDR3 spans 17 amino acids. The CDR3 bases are TGTGCCAGCAGCGCAACTAGCGGGAGGCCACTCACAGATACGCAGTATTTT. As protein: CASSATSGRPLTDTQYF. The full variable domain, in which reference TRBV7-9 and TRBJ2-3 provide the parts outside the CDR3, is DTGVSQNPRHKITKRGQNVTFRCDPISEHNRLYWYRQTLGQGPEFLTYFQNEAQLEKSRLLSDRFSAERPKGSFSTLEIQRTEQGDSAMYLCASSATSGRPLTDTQYFGPGTRLTVL.

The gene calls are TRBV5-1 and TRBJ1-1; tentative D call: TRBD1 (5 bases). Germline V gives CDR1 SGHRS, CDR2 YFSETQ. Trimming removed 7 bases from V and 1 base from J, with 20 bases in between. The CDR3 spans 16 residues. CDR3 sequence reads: CASQPGTWSPNTEAFF. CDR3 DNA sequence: TGCGCCAGCCAGCCCGGGACCTGGAGCCCGAACACTGAAGCTTTCTTT.

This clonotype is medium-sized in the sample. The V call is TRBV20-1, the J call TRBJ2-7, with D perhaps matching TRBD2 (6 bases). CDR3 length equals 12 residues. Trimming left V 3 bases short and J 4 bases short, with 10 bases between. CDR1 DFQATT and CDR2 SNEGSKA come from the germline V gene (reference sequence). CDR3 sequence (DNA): TGCAGTGCTAGCGGGAGTGGGTACGAGCAGTACTTC. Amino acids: CSASGSGYEQYF.

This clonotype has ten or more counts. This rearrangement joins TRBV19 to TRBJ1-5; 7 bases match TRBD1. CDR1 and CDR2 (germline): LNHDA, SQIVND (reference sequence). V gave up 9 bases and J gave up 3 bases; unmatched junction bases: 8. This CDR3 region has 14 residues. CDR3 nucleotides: TGTGCCAGCCATGAGGGGACAGACAATCAGCCCCAGCATTTT. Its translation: CASHEGTDNQPQHF.

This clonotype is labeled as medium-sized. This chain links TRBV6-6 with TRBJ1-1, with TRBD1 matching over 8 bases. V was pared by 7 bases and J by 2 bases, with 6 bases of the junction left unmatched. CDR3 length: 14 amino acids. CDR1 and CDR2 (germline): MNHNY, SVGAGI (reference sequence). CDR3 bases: TGTGCCAGCAAAGCGGACAGGGCAAACACTGAAGCTTTCTTT. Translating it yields CASKADRANTEAFF.

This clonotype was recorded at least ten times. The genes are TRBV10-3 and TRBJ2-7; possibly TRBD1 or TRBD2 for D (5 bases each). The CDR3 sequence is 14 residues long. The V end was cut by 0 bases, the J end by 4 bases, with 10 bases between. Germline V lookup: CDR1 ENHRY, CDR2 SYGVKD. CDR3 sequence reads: CAISESGRQYEQYF. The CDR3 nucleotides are TGTGCCATCAGTGAGTCGGGGAGACAGTACGAGCAGTACTTC.

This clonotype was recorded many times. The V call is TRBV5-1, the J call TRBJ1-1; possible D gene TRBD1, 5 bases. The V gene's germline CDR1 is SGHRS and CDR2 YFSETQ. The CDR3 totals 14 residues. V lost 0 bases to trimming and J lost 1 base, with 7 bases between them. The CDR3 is CASSLAGANTEAFF. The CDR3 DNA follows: TGCGCCAGCAGCTTGGCCGGGGCGAACACTGAAGCTTTCTTT. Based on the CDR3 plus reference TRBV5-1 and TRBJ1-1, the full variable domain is KAGVTQTPRYLIKTRGQQVTLSCSPISGHRSVSWYQQTPGQGLQFLFEYFSETQRNKGNFPGRFSGRQFSNSRSEMNVSTLELGDSALYLCASSLAGANTEAFFGQGTRLTVV.

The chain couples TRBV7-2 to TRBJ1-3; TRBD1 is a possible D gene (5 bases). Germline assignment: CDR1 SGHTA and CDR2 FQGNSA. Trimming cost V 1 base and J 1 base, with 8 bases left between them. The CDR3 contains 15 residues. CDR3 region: CASSLVAGSGNTIYF. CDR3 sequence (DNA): TGTGCCAGCAGCTTAGTTGCAGGGTCTGGAAACACCATATATTTT.

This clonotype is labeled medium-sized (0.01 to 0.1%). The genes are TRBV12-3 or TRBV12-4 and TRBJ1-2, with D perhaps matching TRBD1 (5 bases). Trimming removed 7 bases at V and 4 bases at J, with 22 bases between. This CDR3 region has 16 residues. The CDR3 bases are TGTGCCAGCACCTCGGAGGGTGGGGCTTCTTTCTATGGCTACACCTTC. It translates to CASTSEGGASFYGYTF.

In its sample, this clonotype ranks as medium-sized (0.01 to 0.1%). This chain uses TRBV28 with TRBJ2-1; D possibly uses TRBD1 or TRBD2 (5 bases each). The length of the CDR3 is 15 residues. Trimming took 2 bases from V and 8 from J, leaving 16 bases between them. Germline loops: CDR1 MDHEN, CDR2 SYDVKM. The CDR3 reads CASSLGASRMDEQFF. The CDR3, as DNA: TGTGCCAGCAGTTTAGGGGCTAGCCGCATGGATGAGCAGTTCTTC. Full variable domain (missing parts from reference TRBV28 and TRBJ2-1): DVKVTQSSRYLVKRTGEKVFLECVQDMDHENMFWYRQDPGLGLRLIYFSYDVKMKEKGDIPEGYSVSREKKERFSLILESASTNQTSMYLCASSLGASRMDEQFFGPGTRLTVL.

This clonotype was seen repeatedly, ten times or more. The DNA of the CDR3 is TGTGCCAGCAGCGTACAGGGGGTCGCTGAAGCTTTCTTT. It yields the protein CASSVQGVAEAFF. The chain has TRBV2 and TRBJ1-1, with 8 bases matching TRBD1. This CDR3 contains 13 residues. V shed 6 bases and J 6 bases; nucleotides not matched to a gene: 6. Germline CDR1 is SNHLY and CDR2 is FYNNEI.

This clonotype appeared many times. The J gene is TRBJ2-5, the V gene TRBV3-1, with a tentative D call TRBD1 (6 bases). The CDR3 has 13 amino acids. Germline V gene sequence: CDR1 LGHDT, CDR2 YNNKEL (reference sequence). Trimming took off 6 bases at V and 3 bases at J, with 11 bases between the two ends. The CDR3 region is CASSRQEEETQYF. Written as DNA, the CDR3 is TGTGCCAGCAGTCGACAGGAGGAAGAGACCCAGTACTTC.

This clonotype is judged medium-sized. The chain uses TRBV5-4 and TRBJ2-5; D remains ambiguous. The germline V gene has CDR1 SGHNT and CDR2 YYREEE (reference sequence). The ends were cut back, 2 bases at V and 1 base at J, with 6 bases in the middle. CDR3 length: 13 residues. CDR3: CASSFTIQETQYF. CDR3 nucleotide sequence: TGTGCCAGCAGCTTCACCATCCAAGAGACCCAGTACTTC.

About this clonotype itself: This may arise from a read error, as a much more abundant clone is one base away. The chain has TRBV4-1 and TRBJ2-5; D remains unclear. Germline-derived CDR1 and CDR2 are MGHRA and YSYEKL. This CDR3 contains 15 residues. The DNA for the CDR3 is TGCGCCAGCGGCCAACCGGAGCTTGGGAAGAAGACCCAGTACTTC. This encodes CASGQPELGKKTQYF.

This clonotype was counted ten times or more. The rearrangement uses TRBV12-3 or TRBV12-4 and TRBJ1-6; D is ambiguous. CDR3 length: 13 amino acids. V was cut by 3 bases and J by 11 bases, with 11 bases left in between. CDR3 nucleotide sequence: TGTGCCAGCAGTTTTGAACGAGGTCCACCCCTCCACTTT. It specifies CASSFERGPPLHF.

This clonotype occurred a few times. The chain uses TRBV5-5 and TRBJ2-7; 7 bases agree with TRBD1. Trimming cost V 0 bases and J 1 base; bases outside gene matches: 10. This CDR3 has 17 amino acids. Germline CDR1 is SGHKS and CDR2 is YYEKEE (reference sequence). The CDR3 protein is CASSLVAGTVTSYEQYF. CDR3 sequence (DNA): TGTGCCAGCAGCTTGGTAGCCGGGACAGTAACTTCCTACGAGCAGTACTTC.

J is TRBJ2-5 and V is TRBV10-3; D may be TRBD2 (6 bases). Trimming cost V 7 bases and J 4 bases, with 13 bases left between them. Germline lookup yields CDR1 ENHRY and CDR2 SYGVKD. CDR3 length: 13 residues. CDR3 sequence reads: CAITKQEGETQYF. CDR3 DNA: TGTGCCATCACCAAACAGGAGGGAGAGACCCAGTACTTC.

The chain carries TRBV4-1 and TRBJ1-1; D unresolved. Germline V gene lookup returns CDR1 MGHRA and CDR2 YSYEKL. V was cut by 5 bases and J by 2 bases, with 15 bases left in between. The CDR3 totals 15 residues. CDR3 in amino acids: CASSRTPGKNTEAFF. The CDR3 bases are TGCGCCAGCAGCAGAACCCCGGGAAAAAACACTGAAGCTTTCTTT.

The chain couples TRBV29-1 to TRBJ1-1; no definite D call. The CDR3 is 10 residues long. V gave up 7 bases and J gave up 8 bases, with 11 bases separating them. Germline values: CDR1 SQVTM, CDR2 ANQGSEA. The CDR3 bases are TGCAGCGCTTGGGCCTCAGAAGCTTTCTTT. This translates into CSAWASEAFF.

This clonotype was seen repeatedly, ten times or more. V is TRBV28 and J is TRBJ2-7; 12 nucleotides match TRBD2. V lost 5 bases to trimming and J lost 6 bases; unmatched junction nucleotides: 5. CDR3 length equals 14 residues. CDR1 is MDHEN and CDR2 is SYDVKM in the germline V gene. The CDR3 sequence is CASSLAGGLLEQYF. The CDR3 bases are TGTGCCAGCAGTCTAGCGGGAGGGCTCCTCGAGCAGTACTTC.

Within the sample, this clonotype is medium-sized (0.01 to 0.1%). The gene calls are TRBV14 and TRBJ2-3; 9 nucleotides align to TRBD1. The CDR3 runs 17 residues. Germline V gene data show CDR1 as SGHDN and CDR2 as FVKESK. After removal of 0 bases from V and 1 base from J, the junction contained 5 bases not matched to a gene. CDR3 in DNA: TGTGCCAGCAGCCAAGATTATCGGGACAGGGGCACAGATACGCAGTATTTT. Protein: CASSQDYRDRGTDTQYF.

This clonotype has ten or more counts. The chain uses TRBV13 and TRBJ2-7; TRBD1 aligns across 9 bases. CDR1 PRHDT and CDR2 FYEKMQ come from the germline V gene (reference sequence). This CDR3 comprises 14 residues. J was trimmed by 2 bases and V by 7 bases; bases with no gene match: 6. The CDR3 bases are TGTGCCAGCACCGACAGGGGGATCGCCTACGAGCAGTACTTC. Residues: CASTDRGIAYEQYF.

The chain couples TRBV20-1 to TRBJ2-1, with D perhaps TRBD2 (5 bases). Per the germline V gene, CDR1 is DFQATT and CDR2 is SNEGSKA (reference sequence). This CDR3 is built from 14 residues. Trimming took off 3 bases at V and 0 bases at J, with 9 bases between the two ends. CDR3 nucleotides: TGCAGTGCTAGGACTACAGCCTCCTACAATGAGCAGTTCTTC. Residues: CSARTTASYNEQFF.

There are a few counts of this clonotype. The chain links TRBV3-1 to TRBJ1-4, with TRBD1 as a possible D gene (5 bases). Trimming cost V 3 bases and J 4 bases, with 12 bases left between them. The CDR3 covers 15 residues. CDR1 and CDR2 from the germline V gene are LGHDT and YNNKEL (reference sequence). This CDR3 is CASSHGWGVNEKLFF. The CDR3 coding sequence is TGTGCCAGCAGCCATGGATGGGGGGTTAATGAAAAACTGTTTTTT.

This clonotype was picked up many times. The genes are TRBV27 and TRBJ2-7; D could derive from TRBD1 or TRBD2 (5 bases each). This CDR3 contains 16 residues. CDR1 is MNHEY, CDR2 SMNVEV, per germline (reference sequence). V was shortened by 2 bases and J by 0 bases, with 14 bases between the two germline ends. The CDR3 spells CASSLGGSPSSYEQYF. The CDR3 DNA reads TGTGCCAGCAGTTTAGGGGGTAGCCCGAGCTCCTACGAGCAGTACTTC.

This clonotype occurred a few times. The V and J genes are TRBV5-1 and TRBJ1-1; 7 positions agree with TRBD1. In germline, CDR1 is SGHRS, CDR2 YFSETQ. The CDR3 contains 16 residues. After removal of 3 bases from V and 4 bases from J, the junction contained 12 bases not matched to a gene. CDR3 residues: CASSWDHQTGLTEAFF. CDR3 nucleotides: TGCGCCAGCAGCTGGGATCATCAGACAGGGCTCACTGAAGCTTTCTTT.

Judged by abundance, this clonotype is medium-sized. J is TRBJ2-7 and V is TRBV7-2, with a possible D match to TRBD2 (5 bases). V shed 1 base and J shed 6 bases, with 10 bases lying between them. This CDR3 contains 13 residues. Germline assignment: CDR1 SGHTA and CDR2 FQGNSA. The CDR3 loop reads CASSLGLALEQYF. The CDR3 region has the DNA TGTGCCAGCAGCTTAGGGCTAGCTCTCGAGCAGTACTTC.